Following are 19 T cell receptor beta chains from one sample sequenced in a study of T cell changes during pregnancy in multiple sclerosis. Sequencing used immunoSEQ multiplex PCR; TCRdb keeps in-frame clones, though not all of them. In the table there are around 26,000 clones, about nine tenths of which are singletons. Here the sequenced sample was CD4+ T cells from peripheral blood mononuclear cells, taken in the first trimester of pregnancy. The receptors come from a female donor in good health, enrolled as a control in a pregnancy study.

This clone occurred once. The V gene is TRBV5-6, the J gene TRBJ1-2; no firm D call. Germline V gene sequence: CDR1 SGHDT, CDR2 YYEEEE. There are 15 residues in the CDR3. V was cut by 0 bases and J by 9 bases, with 18 bases left in between. CDR3 sequence: CASSLGHRPPMSYTF. CDR3 bases: TGTGCCAGCAGCTTGGGACACCGGCCCCCTATGAGCTACACCTTC.

The chain couples TRBV5-1 to TRBJ2-2; no reliable D call. CDR1 SGHRS and CDR2 YFSETQ come from the germline V gene. V was shortened by 0 bases and J by 1 base, with 10 bases between the two germline ends. This CDR3 contains 16 residues. The CDR3 here is CASSLEGYRNTGELFF. Here the CDR3 DNA reads TGCGCCAGCAGCTTGGAAGGTTACAGGAACACCGGGGAGCTGTTTTTT.

The chain combines TRBV7-2 with TRBJ2-3; 10 bases fit TRBD2. Germline loops: CDR1 SGHTA, CDR2 FQGNSA. This CDR3 contains 14 residues. The V and J ends lost 6 bases and 3 bases, in that order; junction bases with no gene match: 3. CDR3 sequence (DNA): TGTGCCAGCAGGCCGGGACTAGCGACAGATACGCAGTATTTT. Translation: CASRPGLATDTQYF.

The chain joins TRBV27 to TRBJ2-7, with TRBD1 matching over 9 bases. The CDR3 length is 13 residues. Germline loops: CDR1 MNHEY, CDR2 SMNVEV (reference sequence). The J segment lost 4 bases and the V segment lost 4 bases, leaving 2 bases of the junction unmatched. CDR3 protein: CASSYDRGYEQYF. The CDR3 DNA reads as TGTGCCAGCAGTTATGACAGGGGGTACGAGCAGTACTTC.

The chain employs TRBV6-1 and TRBJ1-1; 7 bases match TRBD1. J lost 0 bases, V lost 6 bases, and 7 bases had no gene match. Germline values: CDR1 MNHNS, CDR2 SASEGT. The CDR3 consists of 15 residues. Written as DNA, the CDR3 is TGTGCCAGCAGCAGACAGGGTGGGGTGAACACTGAAGCTTTCTTT. Protein product: CASSRQGGVNTEAFF.

This sequence joins TRBV5-1 and TRBJ1-1; TRBD1 matches 8 bases. The CDR3 sequence is 12 residues long. Germline CDR1 reads SGHRS; CDR2 reads YFSETQ. Unmatched junction bases numbered 9, after V lost 6 bases and J lost 11 bases. CDR3 loop: CASNPGQGAAFF. The CDR3, as DNA: TGCGCCAGCAACCCAGGACAGGGCGCGGCTTTCTTT.

This clone was seen a single time. The V call is TRBV30, the J call TRBJ1-1, with 7 bases identical to TRBD1. The germline gives CDR1 GTSNPN, CDR2 SVGIG (reference sequence). Germline trimming cut 7 bases from V and 4 bases from J; bases unmatched to any gene: 9. The CDR3 is 13 residues long. The CDR3, as DNA: TGTGCCTTGGACAGAGGGGGCGGCACTGAAGCTTTCTTT. Amino acids: CALDRGGGTEAFF.

This chain joins TRBV4-1 and TRBJ2-1; 13 bases align to TRBD2. The CDR3 runs 16 residues. The germline V gene encodes CDR1 MGHRA and CDR2 YSYEKL. V shed 0 bases and J 10 bases; nucleotides not matched to a gene: 6. The CDR3 sequence is CASSQEGLAGVWEQFF. The DNA of the CDR3 is TGCGCCAGCAGCCAAGAAGGACTAGCGGGGGTCTGGGAGCAGTTCTTC.

This clone has a handful of counts. The chain combines TRBV6-6 with TRBJ2-5, with 7 bases that match TRBD2. J gave up 4 bases and V 5 bases, and 7 bases lay outside the gene matches. CDR3 size: 14 residues. Germline V gene sequence: CDR1 MNHNY, CDR2 SVGAGI (reference sequence). In DNA, the CDR3 is TGTGCCAGCAGTCAGAACGGGGAGGGAGAGACCCAGTACTTC. Residues: CASSQNGEGETQYF.

This chain links TRBV7-9 with TRBJ2-7; 7 positions match TRBD1. V dropped 4 bases and J dropped 2; count of bases not matched to a gene: 5. The CDR3 consists of 14 residues. Germline CDR1 is SEHNR and CDR2 is FQNEAQ (reference sequence). CDR3 protein: CASSSGTVTYEQYF. The CDR3 bases are TGTGCCAGCAGCTCGGGGACAGTAACCTACGAGCAGTACTTC. Full variable domain (remainder filled in from reference TRBV7-9 and TRBJ2-7): DTGVSQNPRHKITKRGQNVTFRCDPISEHNRLYWYRQTLGQGPEFLTYFQNEAQLEKSRLLSDRFSAERPKGSFSTLEIQRTEQGDSAMYLCASSSGTVTYEQYFGPGTRLTVT.

This chain uses TRBV19 with TRBJ1-2; TRBD1 matches at 7 bases. CDR3 size: 14 residues. Germline lookup yields CDR1 LNHDA and CDR2 SQIVND (reference sequence). V was pared by 6 bases and J by 6 bases, with 10 bases of the junction left unmatched. The CDR3 DNA reads TGTGCCAGTAGCAACAGGGGAAAGGAGAATGGCTACACCTTC. Translated: CASSNRGKENGYTF. The complete variable domain, with remaining parts taken from reference TRBV19 and TRBJ1-2, reads DGGITQSPKYLFRKEGQNVTLSCEQNLNHDAMYWYRQDPGQGLRLIYYSQIVNDFQKGDIAEGYSVSREKKESFPLTVTSAQKNPTAFYLCASSNRGKENGYTFGSGTRLTVV.

The rearrangement uses TRBV6-4 and TRBJ2-5, with 12 bases identical to TRBD1. The CDR3 is 15 residues long. J gave up 5 bases and V 4 bases, and 5 bases lay outside the gene matches. The germline V gene has CDR1 MRHNA and CDR2 SNTAGT. In DNA, the CDR3 is TGTGCCAGCAGTGTCCGGGACAGGGGGCTTGAGACCCAGTACTTC. Its protein is CASSVRDRGLETQYF.

On this clone itself: Other DNA sequences in this specimen translate into the identical CDR3. The rearrangement uses TRBV5-1 and TRBJ2-3; TRBD2 might be the D (5 bases). V was pared by 0 bases and J by 2 bases, with 7 bases between. The germline CDR1 and CDR2 sequences are SGHRS and YFSETQ. The CDR3 loop spans 14 amino acids. The CDR3 DNA sequence: TGCGCCAGCAGCTTGGGCGGGTACACAGATACGCAGTATTTT. Translated, it gives CASSLGGYTDTQYF. The full variable domain, in which reference TRBV5-1 and TRBJ2-3 provide the parts outside the CDR3, is KAGVTQTPRYLIKTRGQQVTLSCSPISGHRSVSWYQQTPGQGLQFLFEYFSETQRNKGNFPGRFSGRQFSNSRSEMNVSTLELGDSALYLCASSLGGYTDTQYFGPGTRLTVL.

The chain is built from TRBV10-3 and TRBJ1-1, with TRBD1 as a possible D gene (6 bases). Germline CDR1 is ENHRY and CDR2 is SYGVKD. Trimming left V 8 bases short and J 5 bases short, with 21 bases between. There are 15 residues in the CDR3. The CDR3 sequence: CAIGGPDTGGTEAFF. The CDR3 DNA is TGTGCCATCGGGGGCCCCGACACGGGCGGGACTGAAGCTTTCTTT.

The rearrangement links TRBV29-1 to TRBJ2-7, with 8 bases that match TRBD2. The CDR3 sequence is 14 residues long. The junction had 11 bases not matched to a gene; V was cut back by 5 bases and J by 5 bases. Germline CDR1 SQVTM, CDR2 ANQGSEA. The CDR3 protein is CSVFGFGGADEQYF. In nucleotides, the CDR3 is TGCAGCGTTTTCGGCTTCGGGGGGGCCGACGAGCAGTACTTC.

J is TRBJ1-1 and V is TRBV10-3, with D possibly matching TRBD1 (6 bases). This CDR3 region has 15 residues. The germline gives CDR1 ENHRY, CDR2 SYGVKD. V was pared by 11 bases and J by 5 bases, with 24 bases between. The CDR3 bases are TGTGCCTCCCGACCGGGGCGGGGGGCGTTGACTGAAGCTTTCTTT. Amino acids: CASRPGRGALTEAFF.

The CDR3 region has the DNA TGTGCCAGCAGTTTTAATGAAGCTTTCTTT. Its protein is CASSFNEAFF. This chain connects TRBV28 to TRBJ1-1; D not resolved. CDR1 is MDHEN, CDR2 SYDVKM, per germline. Trimming shortened V by 3 bases and J by 7 bases, and 3 bases separated the two germline ends. The CDR3 runs 10 residues. Together with reference TRBV28 and TRBJ1-1, the CDR3 gives the full variable domain: DVKVTQSSRYLVKRTGEKVFLECVQDMDHENMFWYRQDPGLGLRLIYFSYDVKMKEKGDIPEGYSVSREKKERFSLILESASTNQTSMYLCASSFNEAFFGQGTRLTVV.

CDR3 bases: TGTGCCAGCAGTTCAGGTTCTCCTGGCTACACCTTC. This encodes CASSSGSPGYTF. V usage is TRBV6-6 and J usage is TRBJ1-2; D ambiguous. The CDR3 totals 12 residues. The germline gives CDR1 MNHNY, CDR2 SVGAGI (reference sequence). Trimming shortened V by 4 bases and J by 7 bases, and 10 bases separated the two germline ends.

As regards this clone: The junction does not match germline at one end; this may be a read error. This chain connects TRBV6-4 to TRBJ2-6, with a weak D call TRBD1 (6 bases). The germline V gene encodes CDR1 MRHNA and CDR2 SNTAGT. This CDR3 is 15 amino acids long. CDR3 sequence (DNA): TGTGCCAGCAGTGAGGACAGCTCTGAGGCCAACGTCCTGACTTTC. This gives the protein CASSEDSSEANVLTF.